This T cell receptor beta chain was identified in a study of blood T cell repertoires in COVID-19. Study information: Donors in the United States, Italy and Spain gave samples during acute or convalescent COVID-19. PBMCs, B-cell-depleted T cells, or T cells were the source of the cDNA or gDNA that made up the material.

The V end was cut by 1 base, the J end by 9 bases, with 7 bases between. The CDR3 is made up of 13 amino acids. Looked up from germline, CDR1 is SGHVS and CDR2 is FQNEAQ. Per the original data handling: Estimated nucleated cell counts came from reference gene primer amplification. Sequencing used immunoSEQ multiplex PCR; TCRdb keeps in-frame clones, though not all of them. V and J calls and clone size are those listed in that table; D and trimming were worked out from the DNA. The sample has hundreds of thousands of clones; approximately 90% are singletons. This clone was observed a few times. This clonotype was sampled from a man aged 35 to 55 with acute or convalescent COVID-19. Source material: peripheral blood. The V call is TRBV7-8, the J call TRBJ2-6, with no clear D. DNA for the CDR3: TGTGCCAGCAGCTTAGGGCTTAACAACGTCCTGACTTTC. Translation gives CASSLGLNNVLTF.